The entry that follows covers one T cell receptor beta chain sequence. Its antigen is unknown. The data belong to a study of cytomegalovirus exposure and HLA in healthy donors. Study-wide background: Most genotyped donors, around 78% of about 360, had Caucasian-associated genetic ancestry.

V was pared by 1 base and J by 0 bases, with 10 bases between. The germline gives CDR1 MNHEY, CDR2 SMNVEV (reference sequence). The CDR3 runs to 16 residues. The PCR contained 60 Vbeta and 13 Jbeta primers. This table comes from immunoSEQ multiplex PCR, and its TCRdb copy is limited to in-frame clones, with some not included. Of more than 150,000 clones in the sample, about 80% were seen once. General study results and limits: Researchers reportedly found TCR beta sequences accurately predicted most subjects' HLA-A and HLA-B alleles.

Material for sequencing was PBMCs. The chain recombines TRBV27 with TRBJ2-1, with a possible D match to TRBD2 (6 bases). This receptor was taken from a man between 40 and 49 years old in good health and CMV-seronegative. The CDR3 DNA reads as TGTGCCAGCAGTTTATTCGGCGGGATCTCCTACAATGAGCAGTTCTTC. Amino acid sequence: CASSLFGGISYNEQFF.